A single TCR beta chain is shown here with its context. The sample is drawn from a study of blood T cell repertoires in COVID-19. Background on the study: From the United States, Italy and Spain came samples of acute and convalescent COVID-19. T cells, B-cell-depleted T cells, or PBMCs supplied cDNA or gDNA.

Original processing methods: Counts of nucleated cells, estimated from reference gene primer amplification, were obtained. Profiled with immunoSEQ multiplex PCR; TCRdb holds only in-frame clones, not every one. That table is the source of V, J and clone size, and D and trimming were worked out from the DNA. In the table there are about 320,000 clones, more than 70% of which are singletons. Sequenced input: peripheral blood. The receptor's source is a man between 18 and 29 years old who had recovered from COVID-19.

The CDR3 loop reads CASSYSPGANSPLHF. CDR3 DNA sequence: TGTGCCAGCAGTTACTCGCCAGGGGCCAATTCACCCCTCCACTTT. The chain carries TRBV6-5 and TRBJ1-6; D perhaps matches TRBD1 (6 bases). The CDR3 has 15 residues. Between the trimmed V and J ends, which lost 0 bases and 7 bases, there was a span of 10 bases. CDR1 is MNHEY and CDR2 is SVGAGI in the germline V gene.